This passage covers 3 T cell receptor beta chains from one sample sequenced in a study of OX40 agonist ivuxolimab in advanced cancers. Some clones are missing from TCRdb's copy, which holds only in-frame ones; the method was immunoSEQ multiplex PCR. The table has under 80,000 clones, about 90% seen once. The source was CD4+ or CD8+ T cells sorted from blood, collected in a trial of the OX40 agonist ivuxolimab. The receptors were sampled from an adult with an advanced solid tumor such as melanoma, head and neck, liver or kidney cancer.

V gene TRBV11-2 combines with J gene TRBJ2-6, with a tentative D call TRBD1 (5 bases). Trimming left V 6 bases short and J 4 bases short, with 13 bases between. The CDR3 sequence is 15 residues long. Germline V gene sequence: CDR1 SGHAT, CDR2 FQNNGV. DNA of the CDR3: TGTGCCAGCAGGTTGTATGGGGCCGGGGCCAACGTCCTGACTTTC. Amino acid sequence: CASRLYGAGANVLTF.

The chain links TRBV6-6 to TRBJ1-2, with D possibly TRBD1 on 6 matching bases. This CDR3 has 16 residues. The V end lost 0 bases, the J end lost 7 bases, and 18 bases lay between the germline ends. Germline V gene data show CDR1 as MNHNY and CDR2 as SVGAGI (reference sequence). CDR3 residues: CASSYSVGGAGRGYTF. CDR3 DNA sequence: TGTGCCAGCAGTTACTCGGTCGGGGGCGCAGGTCGTGGCTACACCTTC.

The chain uses TRBV15 and TRBJ2-7; 12 bases match TRBD1. The CDR3 extends over 16 amino acids. Germline-derived CDR1 and CDR2 are LNHNV and YYDKDF (reference sequence). V gave up 0 bases and J gave up 3 bases; unmatched junction bases: 3. The CDR3 nucleotides are TGTGCCACCAGCAGAGATCGGGACAGGGGGCTCTACGAGCAGTACTTC. Translated, it gives CATSRDRDRGLYEQYF.